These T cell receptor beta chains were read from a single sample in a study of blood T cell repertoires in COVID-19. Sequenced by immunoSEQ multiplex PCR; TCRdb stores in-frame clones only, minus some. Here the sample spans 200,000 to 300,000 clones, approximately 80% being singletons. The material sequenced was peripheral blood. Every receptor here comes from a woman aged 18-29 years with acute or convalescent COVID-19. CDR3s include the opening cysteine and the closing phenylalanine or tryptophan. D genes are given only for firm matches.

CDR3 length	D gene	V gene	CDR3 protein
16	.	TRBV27	CASSSPGNLVGDTQYF
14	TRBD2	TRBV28	CASSFGGGEETQYF
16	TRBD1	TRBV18	CASSRAGTGAADTQYF
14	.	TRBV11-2	CASSLERASGELFF
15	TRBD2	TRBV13	CASSLETSGTETQYF
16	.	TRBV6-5	CASSYSAGSQQWPQHF
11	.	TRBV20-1	CSANQGNEQYF
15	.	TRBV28	CASSLGAAYNQPQHF
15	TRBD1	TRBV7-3	CASSLTGDRVNEQFF
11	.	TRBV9	CASRDQGGYTF
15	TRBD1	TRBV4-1	CASSQMGQSNEKLFF
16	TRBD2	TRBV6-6	CASSYFSTSGRYEQYF
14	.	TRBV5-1	CASSFDDTPYEQYF
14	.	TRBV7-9	CATPWPGVNSPLHF
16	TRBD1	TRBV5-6	CASSLGLTGPLGPQHF
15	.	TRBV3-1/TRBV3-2	CASSLLPTGPGGYTF
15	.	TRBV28	CASSQPRGLNEKLFF
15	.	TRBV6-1	CASSDTRGHTGELFF
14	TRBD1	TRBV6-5	CASALTGLNQPQHF
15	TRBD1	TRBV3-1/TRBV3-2	CASSQGTGANQPQHF
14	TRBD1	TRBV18	CASSPRDSPTEAFF
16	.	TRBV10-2	CASSDYQWTVQETQYF
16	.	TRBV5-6	CASSLVTRWNTGELFF
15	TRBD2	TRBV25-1	CASSELAGGLNEQYF
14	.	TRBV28	CASTSWGGDTEAFF
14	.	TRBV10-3	CAIKRDSLQETQYF
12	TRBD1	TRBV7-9	CASRLGQGEQYF
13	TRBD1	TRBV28	CASTGQGRETQYF
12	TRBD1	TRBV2	CASSTGTARWYF
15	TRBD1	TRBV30	CAWRTGVTYNSPLHF
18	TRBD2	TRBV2	CASRDILAGGASKNIQYF
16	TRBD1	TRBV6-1	CASSERGPYSGNTIYF
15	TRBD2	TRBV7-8	CASSLGLAAPYTQYF
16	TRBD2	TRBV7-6	CASSSGLAGSLHEQFF
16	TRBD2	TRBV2	CASSEASGISAGELFF
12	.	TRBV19	CASREGNQPQHF
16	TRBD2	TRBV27	CASSLPPGTTDNEQFF
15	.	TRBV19	CASSWTSSLTDTQYF
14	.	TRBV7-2	CASSLGGRYYEQYF
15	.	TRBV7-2	CASSLAQGGHNEQFF
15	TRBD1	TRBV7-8	CASRHGTGSYNEQFF
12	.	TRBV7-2	CASTQGYYGYTF
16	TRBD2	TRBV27	CASRGWGAGELDTQYF
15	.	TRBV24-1	CATSDAGAAYNEQFF
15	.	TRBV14	CASSHRSGDNYGYTF
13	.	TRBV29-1	CSVGGGWPAEQYF
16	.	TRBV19	CASSALTVAMNTEAFF
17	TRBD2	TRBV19	CASSSPLSSGIYNEQFF
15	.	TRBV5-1	CASSSADRRGNTIYF
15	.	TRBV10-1	CASSGNRDSADTQYF
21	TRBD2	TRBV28	CASSLLFLGLAGARNTGELFF
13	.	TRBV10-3	CAIRLAGQETQYF